The next 23 T cell receptor beta chains were all read from a single sample in a study of response to subunit inactivated influenza vaccine. Each CDR3 protein gets one entry after TCRdb re-called the RT-PCR reads with MiXCR. The sample yields roughly 160,000 distinct CDR3 sequences, roughly a tenth seen once. The specimen was non-naive T cells sorted from PBMCs, collected about 40 days after vaccination. All receptors come from a man aged 50 or older who received an inactivated influenza vaccine.

The chain joins TRBV28 to TRBJ2-7; 8 bases are shared with TRBD1. The CDR3 has 17 amino acids. V lost 6 bases to trimming and J lost 5 bases; unmatched junction nucleotides: 18. Germline V gene data show CDR1 as MDHEN and CDR2 as SYDVKM. The CDR3: CASRPPITGGIFDEQYF. Here the CDR3 DNA reads TGTGCCAGCAGGCCCCCGATTACAGGGGGAATTTTTGACGAGCAGTACTTC.

Of note for this clonotype: Being one base from a much bigger clone, this may be a read error. No conserved phenylalanine or tryptophan ends this CDR3, so it is likely a read error. The CDR3 DNA reads TGTGCCAGCAGTTTTTGGGACATAACTTACGAGCAGTACTCC. This translates into CASSFWDITYEQYS. The J gene is TRBJ2-7, the V gene TRBV12-3 or TRBV12-4; tentative D call: TRBD1 (6 bases). The length of the CDR3 is 14 residues. V was clipped by 3 bases and J by 4 bases, with 13 bases between them.

This clonotype occurred many times. This sequence joins TRBV10-3 and TRBJ2-7, with 9 positions matching TRBD1. Germline V gene data show CDR1 as ENHRY and CDR2 as SYGVKD. This CDR3 has 15 residues. Trimming took 8 bases from V and 1 from J; bases not matched to a gene: 9. The CDR3 reads CAIREPGQGSYEQYF. Here the CDR3 DNA reads TGTGCCATCCGAGAACCGGGACAGGGTTCCTACGAGCAGTACTTC.

This clonotype was detected many times. The chain combines TRBV28 with TRBJ2-7; D call uncertain. This CDR3 spans 13 amino acids. Deletions cut 5 bases from V and 9 bases from J, with 17 bases between. The germline gives CDR1 MDHEN, CDR2 SYDVKM. The CDR3 DNA reads TGTGCCAGCAGTCCCGGTGTTGGGCGCAGGCAGTACTTC. It translates to CASSPGVGRRQYF.

This clonotype was counted at least ten times. This rearrangement joins TRBV28 to TRBJ2-5; 10 bases map to TRBD2. The CDR3 totals 20 residues. After removal of 4 bases from V and 4 bases from J, the junction contained 21 bases not matched to a gene. The germline gives CDR1 MDHEN, CDR2 SYDVKM. The CDR3 nucleotides are TGTGCCAGCAGTTCCCTCAGACGGGCTAGCGGGAGCGGAGGGGGAGAGACCCAGTACTTC. Amino acids: CASSSLRRASGSGGGETQYF.

This clonotype was counted only a few times. The V and J genes are TRBV27 and TRBJ1-5; 8 bases align to TRBD1. V lost 1 base, J lost 6 bases, and 5 bases stayed unmatched. This CDR3 has 15 amino acids. Germline CDR1 reads MNHEY; CDR2 reads SMNVEV (reference sequence). The CDR3 DNA reads TGTGCCAGCAGTTTATGGGGACAGGCGGGTCAGCCCCAGCATTTT. Translating gives CASSLWGQAGQPQHF.

This clonotype was observed a handful of times. The chain has TRBV6-1 and TRBJ2-5, with D perhaps matching TRBD2 (6 bases). Germline V lookup: CDR1 MNHNS, CDR2 SASEGT. Trimming shortened V by 6 bases and J by 7 bases, and 12 bases separated the two germline ends. The CDR3 has 12 residues. The CDR3 sequence: CASSIPGGTQYF. The DNA for the CDR3 is TGTGCCAGCAGCATCCCCGGGGGGACCCAGTACTTC.

Concerning this clonotype itself: Just one base apart from a much larger clone, this may be a read error. The V call is TRBV24-1, the J call TRBJ2-2; no firm D call. The CDR3 is 15 amino acids. The ends were cut back, 8 bases at V and 5 bases at J, with 17 bases in the middle. Looked up from germline, CDR1 is KGHDR and CDR2 is SFDVKD. The CDR3 loop reads CATNDPTTSTGELFF. The CDR3 DNA reads TGTGCCACCAATGACCCTACTACTTCGACCGGGGAGCTGTTTTTT.

This clonotype was detected ten times or more. This chain links TRBV29-1 with TRBJ2-5; 7 bases are shared with TRBD2. V lost 3 bases to trimming and J lost 5 bases; unmatched junction nucleotides: 6. The V gene's germline CDR1 is SQVTM and CDR2 ANQGSEA. The length of the CDR3 is 13 residues. CDR3 in amino acids: CSVDGGSRETQYF. The CDR3 DNA reads TGCAGCGTTGATGGCGGGAGTCGGGAGACCCAGTACTTC.

This chain joins TRBV19 and TRBJ2-2; D ambiguous. Looked up from germline, CDR1 is LNHDA and CDR2 is SQIVND (reference sequence). This CDR3 contains 13 residues. Trimming took 3 bases from V and 9 from J, leaving 11 bases between them. The CDR3 coding sequence is TGTGCCAGTAGTATGGAGAGTGGGAGGGAGCTGTTTTTT. This codes for CASSMESGRELFF.

The chain recombines TRBV20-1 with TRBJ1-5; D is unresolved. Germline V CDR1 and CDR2: DFQATT, SNEGSKA (reference sequence). CDR3 length: 14 residues. Trimming took 3 bases from V and 0 from J, leaving 9 bases between them. The CDR3 DNA reads TGCAGTGCTAGCTCCACGCCTAGCAATCAGCCCCAGCATTTT. Its protein is CSASSTPSNQPQHF.

This clonotype was counted ten times or more. This sequence joins TRBV10-3 and TRBJ2-3, with D possibly matching TRBD1 (6 bases). V was clipped by 5 bases and J by 2 bases, with 8 bases between them. The CDR3 length is 13 residues. From germline, CDR1 is ENHRY and CDR2 SYGVKD. The CDR3 nucleotides read TGTGCCATCAGTCGGGACAACACAGATACGCAGTATTTT. Its translation: CAISRDNTDTQYF.

This clonotype has at least ten counts. The genes are TRBV20-1 and TRBJ2-1, with 13 bases that match TRBD2. Trimming at V came to 5 bases and at J to 7 bases, leaving 2 bases not matched to a gene. CDR1 and CDR2 from the germline V gene are DFQATT and SNEGSKA (reference sequence). The CDR3 is 13 amino acids. The CDR3 coding sequence is TGCAGTGCTCCGGGACTAGCGGGGAATGAGCAGTTCTTC. Protein sequence: CSAPGLAGNEQFF.

This clonotype was counted between two and nine times. The chain links TRBV29-1 to TRBJ2-2; 8 positions match TRBD1. Germline CDR1 is SQVTM and CDR2 is ANQGSEA. This CDR3 spans 18 amino acids. V lost 7 bases and J lost 0; bases outside the gene matches: 16. This CDR3 is CSASPQGAGPANTGELFF. The CDR3 coding sequence is TGCAGCGCCTCCCCGCAGGGGGCGGGCCCCGCGAACACCGGGGAGCTGTTTTTT.

V and J are TRBV25-1 and TRBJ2-5; 13 bases map to TRBD2. Germline CDR1 and CDR2: MGHDK and SYGVNS. Trimming took 10 bases from V and 7 from J; bases not matched to a gene: 18. The CDR3 extends over 17 amino acids. Here the CDR3 reads CATSVGTSGAKRGTQYF. CDR3 nucleotides: TGTGCCACCTCGGTCGGGACTAGCGGGGCCAAACGGGGGACCCAGTACTTC.

The table lists this clonotype with many counts. The chain couples TRBV20-1 to TRBJ2-1, with 9 bases identical to TRBD2. This CDR3 contains 16 residues. Looked up from germline, CDR1 is DFQATT and CDR2 is SNEGSKA (reference sequence). After removal of 3 bases from V and 0 bases from J, the junction contained 6 bases not matched to a gene. The CDR3 loop reads CSARVRLAASYNEQFF. CDR3 in DNA: TGCAGTGCTAGGGTTAGACTAGCGGCCTCCTACAATGAGCAGTTCTTC.

This clonotype was seen more than once but under ten times. As DNA, the CDR3 is TGTGCCAGCAGCCCAGCCCCGGACAACTACAATGAGCAGTTCTTC. The encoded protein is CASSPAPDNYNEQFF. This sequence joins TRBV7-2 and TRBJ2-1; D is possibly TRBD1 (5 bases). Germline CDR1 and CDR2: SGHTA and FQGNSA. The CDR3 runs 15 residues. The V gene lost 5 bases and the J gene lost 3 bases, with 14 bases spanning the gap.

There are a few counts of this clonotype. V gene TRBV11-2 combines with J gene TRBJ2-5, with 11 bases identical to TRBD2. The CDR3 has 14 amino acids. Per the germline V gene, CDR1 is SGHAT and CDR2 is FQNNGV. The V and J ends lost 5 bases and 4 bases, in that order; junction bases with no gene match: 3. This chain's CDR3 is CASSPGTSGETQYF. The CDR3, as DNA: TGTGCCAGCAGCCCGGGGACTAGCGGAGAGACCCAGTACTTC.

This clonotype was recorded at least ten times. DNA for the CDR3: TGTGCCAGCAGCTTAGCGCGGTCTGGAGAGACCCAGTACTTC. Its translation: CASSLARSGETQYF. This rearrangement joins TRBV7-2 to TRBJ2-5; D gene ambiguous. Trimming cost V 0 bases and J 4 bases, with 9 bases left between them. This CDR3 has 14 amino acids. From germline, CDR1 is SGHTA and CDR2 FQGNSA.

The chain carries TRBV6-5 and TRBJ2-2; D is undetermined. This CDR3 is built from 11 residues. Germline assignment: CDR1 MNHEY and CDR2 SVGAGI. Trimming took 6 bases from V and 3 from J, leaving 2 bases between them. Written as DNA, the CDR3 is TGTGCCAGCAGGGACACCGGGGAGCTGTTTTTT. Protein: CASRDTGELFF.

The sample holds many counts of this clonotype. J is TRBJ1-2 and V is TRBV12-3 or TRBV12-4; D is possibly TRBD1 (5 bases). The CDR3 length is 12 residues. Trimming shortened V by 7 bases and J by 6 bases, and 12 bases separated the two germline ends. CDR3 nucleotide sequence: TGTGCCAGCAACCAGGGCTGGAATGGCTACACCTTC. Encoded protein: CASNQGWNGYTF.

The J gene is TRBJ1-3, the V gene TRBV20-1, with no clear D. Trimming removed 7 bases at V and 1 base at J, with 14 bases between. From germline, CDR1 is DFQATT and CDR2 SNEGSKA (reference sequence). The CDR3 sequence is 14 residues long. The CDR3 here is CSVSDEGSGNTIYF. The CDR3, as DNA: TGCAGTGTTAGTGACGAGGGTTCTGGAAACACCATATATTTT.

J is TRBJ2-3 and V is TRBV11-2, with 10 nucleotides matching TRBD2. The V gene's germline CDR1 is SGHAT and CDR2 FQNNGV. J gave up 14 bases and V 7 bases, and 15 bases lay outside the gene matches. The CDR3 covers 14 residues. CDR3 DNA: TGTGCCAGCACCCTAGGGTCTAGCGGGAGTAATCTGTATTTT. It is translated as CASTLGSSGSNLYF.